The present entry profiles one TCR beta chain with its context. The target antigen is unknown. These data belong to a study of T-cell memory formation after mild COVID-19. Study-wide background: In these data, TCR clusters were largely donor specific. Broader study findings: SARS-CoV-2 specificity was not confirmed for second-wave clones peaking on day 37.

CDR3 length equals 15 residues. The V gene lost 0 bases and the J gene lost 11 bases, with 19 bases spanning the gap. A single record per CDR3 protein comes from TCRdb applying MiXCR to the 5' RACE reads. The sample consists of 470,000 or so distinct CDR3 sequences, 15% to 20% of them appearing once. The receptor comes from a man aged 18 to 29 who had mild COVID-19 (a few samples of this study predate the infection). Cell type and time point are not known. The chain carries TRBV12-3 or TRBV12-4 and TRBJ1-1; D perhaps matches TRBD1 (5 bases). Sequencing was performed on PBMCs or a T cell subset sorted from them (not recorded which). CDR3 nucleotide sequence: TGTGCCAGCAGTTTAGCCTCGGGACTTTCCGGGACGGCTTTCTTT. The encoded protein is CASSLASGLSGTAFF.